This TCR beta chain was obtained from a study of radiotherapy plus CTLA-4 blockade in lung cancer. The protocol was immunoSEQ multiplex PCR, while the TCRdb copy is restricted to in-frame clones and leaves out a portion. The table has tens of thousands of clones, about 72% seen once. V was pared by 3 bases and J by 4 bases, with 8 bases of the junction left unmatched. The CDR3 has 17 residues. Germline V gene sequence: CDR1 SGDLS, CDR2 YYNGEE. The sample was peripheral blood, taken from a patient treated with radiotherapy plus ipilimumab. The rearrangement uses TRBV9 and TRBJ2-1, with 12 bases that match TRBD2. The source is a human donor with non-small cell lung cancer who had stable disease on radiotherapy plus ipilimumab. The chain's CDR3 is CASSEASGGAFYNEQFF. The CDR3 nucleotides are TGTGCCAGCAGCGAGGCTAGCGGGGGGGCTTTTTACAATGAGCAGTTCTTC.